The 25 T cell receptor beta chains given below trace back to one sample, sequenced in a study of T cells in Graves' hyperthyroidism and ophthalmopathy. TCR beta CDR3 sequences were amplified from RNA transcripts. TCR CDR3 underwent first-round RT-PCR with the HTBI primer set. TCRdb processed the multiplex PCR reads anew with MiXCR; each CDR3 protein has one entry. The sample lists 500,000 to 650,000 distinct CDR3 sequences; 40% to 50% were seen once. The sequenced sample consisted of peripheral blood or thyroid tissue (not recorded which). The receptors originated from an adult woman with Graves' disease, either hyperthyroidism or ophthalmopathy (not recorded which).

This clonotype was found many times. The chain couples TRBV25-1 to TRBJ1-4; D uncertain. Between the trimmed V and J ends, which lost 1 base and 8 bases, there was a span of 14 bases. CDR3 size: 15 residues. Germline V gene sequence: CDR1 MGHDK, CDR2 SYGVNS. CDR3 amino acids: CASSESRPTWEKLFF. As DNA, the CDR3 is TGTGCCAGCAGTGAATCAAGGCCCACCTGGGAAAAACTGTTTTTT.

The V and J genes are TRBV9 and TRBJ1-6; the D is unclear. The CDR3 has 13 amino acids. CDR1 SGDLS and CDR2 YYNGEE come from the germline V gene. Trimming stripped 5 bases from V and 7 bases from J, with 10 bases between. CDR3 sequence reads: CASRIGGNSPLHF. The CDR3 coding sequence is TGTGCCAGCAGGATAGGAGGGAATTCACCCCTCCACTTT.

The CDR3 sequence: CASTLTPRWGTEAFF. The CDR3 DNA reads TGTGCCAGCACCCTGACACCTCGTTGGGGCACTGAAGCTTTCTTT. The rearrangement links TRBV2 to TRBJ1-1; D not certain. Looked up from germline, CDR1 is SNHLY and CDR2 is FYNNEI. The V gene lost 7 bases and the J gene lost 4 bases, with 19 bases spanning the gap. The CDR3 length is 15 residues.

This clonotype has just a few counts. This chain links TRBV25-1 with TRBJ1-1; 7 nucleotides agree with TRBD1. Germline V lookup: CDR1 MGHDK, CDR2 SYGVNS. CDR3 length: 18 residues. V lost 5 bases to trimming and J lost 4 bases; unmatched junction nucleotides: 19. Here the CDR3 DNA reads TGTGCCAGCAGTTCCCTCGAGGGGGACAGCCTTCGGGGCACTGAAGCTTTCTTT. Residues: CASSSLEGDSLRGTEAFF.

V is TRBV25-1 and J is TRBJ1-6, with 9 bases aligning to TRBD1. V shed 4 bases and J 7 bases; nucleotides not matched to a gene: 5. The CDR3 length is 15 residues. In germline, CDR1 is MGHDK, CDR2 SYGVNS. The CDR3 loop reads CASSAWTGENSPLHF. The CDR3 DNA reads as TGTGCCAGCAGTGCCTGGACAGGGGAGAATTCACCCCTCCACTTT.

This chain joins TRBV20-1 and TRBJ2-7; 16 bases are shared with TRBD2. This CDR3 is built from 17 residues. Germline values: CDR1 DFQATT, CDR2 SNEGSKA (reference sequence). V was pared by 6 bases and J by 1 base, with 9 bases of the junction left unmatched. The CDR3 reads CSAPAGLAGGRSYEQYF. In nucleotides, the CDR3 is TGCAGTGCGCCCGCGGGACTAGCGGGAGGGAGGTCCTACGAGCAGTACTTC.

V usage is TRBV20-1 and J usage is TRBJ1-2; D unclear. The CDR3 is 13 amino acids. V was shortened by 2 bases and J by 5 bases, with 12 bases between the two germline ends. CDR1 DFQATT and CDR2 SNEGSKA come from the germline V gene (reference sequence). This CDR3 is CSARFTEHYGYTF. CDR3 in DNA: TGCAGTGCTAGATTTACAGAACATTATGGCTACACCTTC.

This clonotype has a count of ten or more. The rearrangement joins TRBV7-6 to TRBJ2-5; a weak D match, TRBD2 (5 bases). This CDR3 is built from 14 residues. V shed 4 bases and J shed 5 bases, with 14 bases lying between them. CDR1 is SGHVS, CDR2 FNYEAQ, per germline. The chain's CDR3 is CASSSFGRVETQYF. In DNA, the CDR3 is TGTGCCAGCAGCTCGTTTGGGCGGGTGGAGACCCAGTACTTC.

This sequence joins TRBV20-1 and TRBJ1-6; 7 bases agree with TRBD1. V lost 4 bases and J lost 5; bases outside the gene matches: 8. CDR3 length equals 15 residues. The V gene's germline CDR1 is DFQATT and CDR2 SNEGSKA (reference sequence). The CDR3: CSATDLGQDNSPLHF. As DNA, the CDR3 is TGCAGTGCTACTGACCTCGGACAGGATAATTCACCCCTCCACTTT.

V is TRBV29-1 and J is TRBJ2-2, with 8 bases aligning to TRBD2. Germline V gives CDR1 SQVTM, CDR2 ANQGSEA. J was trimmed by 2 bases and V by 8 bases; bases with no gene match: 7. The CDR3 contains 14 residues. CDR3 sequence reads: CSLEVAGNTGELFF. CDR3 DNA sequence: TGCAGCTTAGAGGTAGCGGGAAACACCGGGGAGCTGTTTTTT.

This clonotype was recorded at least ten times. The V and J genes are TRBV29-1 and TRBJ1-2; D unclear. The germline V gene encodes CDR1 SQVTM and CDR2 ANQGSEA. The CDR3 loop spans 11 amino acids. V lost 5 bases and J 1 base, leaving 5 bases between the germline ends. The CDR3 is CSVLVNYGYTF. The CDR3 DNA reads TGCAGCGTTCTGGTTAACTATGGCTACACCTTC. Looking up the rest from reference TRBV29-1 and TRBJ1-2 gives the full variable domain: SAVISQKPSRDICQRGTSLTIQCQVDSQVTMMFWYRQQPGQSLTLIATANQGSEATYESGFVIDKFPISRPNLTFSTLTVSNMSPEDSSIYLCSVLVNYGYTFGSGTRLTVV.

This clonotype was counted many times. This sequence joins TRBV12-3 or TRBV12-4 and TRBJ1-4, with TRBD1 identical over 10 bases. V lost 7 bases to trimming and J lost 8 bases; unmatched junction nucleotides: 7. The CDR3 runs 14 residues. The CDR3 here is CASKMGTGVEKLFF. CDR3 sequence (DNA): TGTGCCAGCAAAATGGGGACAGGGGTGGAAAAACTGTTTTTT.

To note about this clonotype: No conserved phenylalanine or tryptophan ends this CDR3, so it is likely a read error. The limits of the CDR3 on the DNA are not certain, so only TCRdb's listed CDR3 is given. This sequence joins TRBV7-9 and TRBJ1-4. Germline lookup yields CDR1 SEHNR and CDR2 FQNEAQ (reference sequence). Ends included, the CDR3 has 9 residues. The CDR3 here is CASSKDSLY.

The chain links TRBV5-1 to TRBJ2-7; possible D gene TRBD1, 6 bases. Germline V lookup: CDR1 SGHRS, CDR2 YFSETQ. The CDR3 runs to 15 residues. V was trimmed by 0 bases and J by 2 bases, leaving 12 bases between them. As DNA, the CDR3 is TGCGCCAGCAGCTTGGGACAGGAGCCCGCCTACGAGCAGTACTTC. Residues: CASSLGQEPAYEQYF. Full variable domain (outside the CDR3, taken from reference TRBV5-1 and TRBJ2-7): KAGVTQTPRYLIKTRGQQVTLSCSPISGHRSVSWYQQTPGQGLQFLFEYFSETQRNKGNFPGRFSGRQFSNSRSEMNVSTLELGDSALYLCASSLGQEPAYEQYFGPGTRLTVT.

A few counts support this clonotype. J is TRBJ1-2 and V is TRBV28, with no clear D. V was shortened by 5 bases and J by 6 bases, with 7 bases between the two germline ends. The CDR3 sequence is 11 residues long. The V gene's germline CDR1 is MDHEN and CDR2 SYDVKM. CDR3 sequence reads: CASSRLDGYTF. The CDR3 region has the DNA TGTGCCAGCAGTCGGTTGGATGGCTACACCTTC.

The chain uses TRBV7-2 and TRBJ2-2; 8 bases fit TRBD1. J was trimmed by 5 bases and V by 4 bases; bases with no gene match: 9. The CDR3 covers 16 residues. Looked up from germline, CDR1 is SGHTA and CDR2 is FQGNSA. The CDR3 region has the DNA TGTGCCAGCAGCTACCGACAGGGGATAAGGACCGGGGAGCTGTTTTTT. This sequence encodes CASSYRQGIRTGELFF.

This clonotype was detected a few times. V is TRBV7-9 and J is TRBJ2-7, with 11 positions matching TRBD2. This CDR3 has 16 amino acids. V shed 5 bases and J 2 bases; nucleotides not matched to a gene: 8. Germline values: CDR1 SEHNR, CDR2 FQNEAQ (reference sequence). CDR3 loop: CASSPLTSGTTYEQYF. CDR3 nucleotide sequence: TGTGCCAGCAGCCCCCTGACTAGCGGGACGACCTACGAGCAGTACTTC.

As for this clonotype: Its ends do not fully match the called genes, so a read error is possible. V is TRBV7-9 and J is TRBJ2-2; tentatively, D is TRBD1 or TRBD2 (5 bases each). Germline CDR1 is SEHNR and CDR2 is FQNEAQ (reference sequence). There are 18 residues in the CDR3. CDR3 sequence (DNA): TGTGCCAGCAGAACAAATCCGGGGCGGAGACTAAACACCGGGGAGCTGTCTTGG. It codes for CASRTNPGRRLNTGELSW.

The chain joins TRBV13 to TRBJ2-7; D call uncertain. CDR3 length: 14 residues. Trimming shortened V by 0 bases and J by 0 bases, and 6 bases separated the two germline ends. Per the germline V gene, CDR1 is PRHDT and CDR2 is FYEKMQ (reference sequence). This chain's CDR3 is CASSLGRASYEQYF. CDR3 DNA: TGTGCCAGCAGCTTAGGTAGGGCCTCCTACGAGCAGTACTTC. The full variable domain, in which reference TRBV13 and TRBJ2-7 provide the parts outside the CDR3, is AAGVIQSPRHLIKEKRETATLKCYPIPRHDTVYWYQQGPGQDPQFLISFYEKMQSDKGSIPDRFSAQQFSDYHSELNMSSLELGDSALYFCASSLGRASYEQYFGPGTRLTVT.

The chain joins TRBV29-1 to TRBJ2-2; 8 bases align to TRBD1. The CDR3 is 14 residues long. Looked up from germline, CDR1 is SQVTM and CDR2 is ANQGSEA. Trimming at V came to 5 bases and at J to 6 bases, leaving 8 bases not matched to a gene. CDR3 coding DNA: TGCAGCGTTAAGTACAGGGGGGCACCCGGGGAGCTGTTTTTT. The encoded protein is CSVKYRGAPGELFF.

About this clonotype: The germline gene is not matched at one end of the junction; a read error may be the cause. The chain recombines TRBV2 with TRBJ1-3, with 8 bases that match TRBD1. The CDR3 is 14 amino acids. Per the germline V gene, CDR1 is SNHLY and CDR2 is FYNNEI. CDR3 in amino acids: CVSGRTGMLDTIYF. CDR3 coding DNA: TGCGTCAGCGGGCGGACAGGGATGTTGGACACCATATATTTT.

At least ten counts were recorded for this clonotype. J is TRBJ1-1 and V is TRBV5-1, with D possibly TRBD1 on 5 matching bases. The CDR3 is made up of 13 amino acids. CDR1 is SGHRS and CDR2 is YFSETQ in the germline V gene. Trimming stripped 4 bases from V and 3 bases from J, with 10 bases between. The chain's CDR3 is CASSRGRDTEAFF. DNA for the CDR3: TGCGCCAGCAGCCGGGGACGTGACACTGAAGCTTTCTTT.

This clonotype was seen at least ten times. The chain recombines TRBV29-1 with TRBJ2-7; no firm D call. The CDR3 has 11 amino acids. CDR1 SQVTM and CDR2 ANQGSEA come from the germline V gene. The V and J ends lost 5 bases and 4 bases respectively, with 9 bases between them. The CDR3 region has the DNA TGCAGCGTTCGGGCAGATTACGAGCAGTACTTC. It specifies CSVRADYEQYF.

The chain employs TRBV24-1 and TRBJ1-6; no firm D call. Germline V gene sequence: CDR1 KGHDR, CDR2 SFDVKD. V dropped 5 bases and J dropped 6 bases, with 10 bases sitting between them. The CDR3 sequence is 14 residues long. CDR3 amino acids: CATSASQVNSPLHF. The CDR3 DNA reads TGTGCCACCAGTGCCAGTCAAGTTAATTCACCCCTCCACTTT.

The sample holds a few counts of this clonotype. CDR3 amino acids: CSVEGGLIYNEQFF. The CDR3 DNA reads as TGCAGCGTTGAAGGGGGTCTAATCTACAATGAGCAGTTCTTC. The rearrangement links TRBV29-1 to TRBJ2-1, with D uncertain. V lost 1 base and J lost 3, with 10 bases in between. The CDR3 spans 14 residues. Germline CDR1 SQVTM, CDR2 ANQGSEA.